Listed below are T cell receptor beta chains from one sample, sequenced in a study of graft-versus-host responses after intestinal transplantation. No antigens are known for them. Assay: immunoSEQ multiplex PCR; the TCRdb copy retains only in-frame clones and omits some. The sample records 90,000 to 150,000 clones, 90% to 95% being singletons. Sequencing used unstimulated CD4+ T cells sorted from spleen or lymph node cells, obtained before intestinal transplant. These receptor sequences come from a human donor who received an intestinal transplant. The CDR3 runs from the conserved cysteine through the conserved F or W. D genes are given only for firm matches.

D: -
J: TRBJ1-3
V: TRBV18
CDR3: CASSPGRISGNTIYF

D: -
J: TRBJ2-1
V: TRBV7-7
CDR3: CASSRLEGGDEQFF

D: -
J: TRBJ2-1
V: TRBV10-1
CDR3: CASSEPLRVRGNEQFF

D: -
J: TRBJ1-2
V: TRBV4-2
CDR3: CASSQDRVRPNYGYTF

D: -
J: TRBJ2-7
V: TRBV13
CDR3: CASSSPGRTGLTYEQYF

D: -
J: TRBJ2-3
V: TRBV29-1
CDR3: CSVDQSGLDTQYF

D: -
J: TRBJ2-7
V: TRBV6-1
CDR3: CASSGGGRGGQNEQYF

D: TRBD1
J: TRBJ1-5
V: TRBV2
CDR3: CASSEQGGNMQPQHF

D: -
J: TRBJ2-7
V: TRBV21-1
CDR3: CASRGLVYEQYF

D: TRBD2
J: TRBJ2-2
V: TRBV7-8
CDR3: CASSTRWSSGTVGELFF

D: TRBD2
J: TRBJ2-1
V: TRBV9
CDR3: CASSVFSGSSTGEQFF

D: TRBD1
J: TRBJ2-7
V: TRBV19
CDR3: CASSRTGGPYEQYF

D: -
J: TRBJ2-2
V: TRBV19
CDR3: CASSPWTDTGELFF

D: TRBD2
J: TRBJ2-7
V: TRBV6-5
CDR3: CASSYRDSGSYEQYF

D: TRBD2
J: TRBJ2-1
V: TRBV18
CDR3: CASSPGTSGYNEQFF

D: TRBD1
J: TRBJ2-1
V: TRBV19
CDR3: CASSARQGSAEQFF

D: TRBD1
J: TRBJ2-7
V: TRBV7-9
CDR3: CASSFGDSSYEQYF

D: TRBD2
J: TRBJ2-1
V: TRBV11-2
CDR3: CASSSQLAGGKNEQFF

D: TRBD1
J: TRBJ1-3
V: TRBV5-1
CDR3: CASSVTGSGNTIYF

D: -
J: TRBJ2-3
V: TRBV7-7
CDR3: CASSPLPGPRSTDTQYF

D: -
J: TRBJ1-1
V: TRBV29-1
CDR3: CSVEDRYSNTEAFF

D: -
J: TRBJ1-1
V: TRBV6-5
CDR3: CASSYYTEAFF

D: TRBD2
J: TRBJ2-1
V: TRBV7-7
CDR3: CASSPTSGDNEQFF

D: -
J: TRBJ1-2
V: TRBV30
CDR3: CACGDQGLLGGYTF

D: -
J: TRBJ2-7
V: TRBV7-3
CDR3: CASSPGPVGKDEQYF

D: -
J: TRBJ2-7
V: TRBV19
CDR3: CASSTPPGHGPRGSYEQYF

D: -
J: TRBJ1-4
V: TRBV10-1
CDR3: CAKTKREKLFF

D: -
J: TRBJ2-1
V: TRBV4-2
CDR3: CASSQGIPDAGQFF

D: -
J: TRBJ1-2
V: TRBV9
CDR3: CASSVGPGEEYGYTF

D: -
J: TRBJ1-1
V: TRBV15
CDR3: CATSPVNWEGLNTEAFF

D: -
J: -
V: TRBV6-1
CDR3: CASMNKGPTYEQYF

D: -
J: TRBJ2-1
V: TRBV5-6
CDR3: CAREEQFF

D: -
J: TRBJ1-2
V: TRBV6-6
CDR3: CASREGSPYGYTF

D: -
J: TRBJ1-2
V: TRBV18
CDR3: CASSPGQKYGYTF

D: -
J: TRBJ2-1
V: TRBV5-1
CDR3: CASSLGAGGNEQFF

D: -
J: TRBJ1-5
V: TRBV5-1
CDR3: CASSLDPTNPNQPQHF

D: TRBD1
J: TRBJ1-2
V: TRBV5-1
CDR3: CASSLDRTGGYTF

D: TRBD1
J: TRBJ1-1
V: TRBV6-1
CDR3: CASIEGQGSNTEAFF

D: -
J: TRBJ1-5
V: TRBV7-8
CDR3: CASSLVGRGNNQPQHF